Presented here are 30 T cell receptor beta chains from one specimen sequenced in a study of blood T cell repertoires in COVID-19. Sequenced by immunoSEQ multiplex PCR; TCRdb stores in-frame clones only, minus some. The data contain under 250,000 clones, around four fifths of them singletons. Material for sequencing was peripheral blood. All receptors derive from a woman aged 60-70 years who had recovered from COVID-19.

The V call is TRBV11-3, the J call TRBJ2-1, with 10 bases that match TRBD1. V was clipped by 7 bases and J by 7 bases; unmatched bases: 7. The germline V gene encodes CDR1 SGHNT and CDR2 YENEEA. The CDR3 covers 14 residues. CDR3 in amino acids: CASKKGTGDNEQFF. The CDR3 coding sequence is TGTGCCAGCAAAAAGGGGACAGGGGATAATGAGCAGTTCTTC.

The V and J genes are TRBV6-5 and TRBJ1-1; D ambiguous. CDR3 length: 13 residues. Germline CDR1 MNHEY, CDR2 SVGAGI. V gave up 6 bases and J gave up 6 bases, with 14 bases separating them. In nucleotides, the CDR3 is TGTGCCAGCAGCTCGTCCTGGGAGGCTGAAGCTTTCTTT. Protein: CASSSSWEAEAFF.

This chain connects TRBV14 to TRBJ2-7, with D perhaps TRBD2 (5 bases). Germline CDR1 and CDR2: SGHDN and FVKESK. V was pared by 4 bases and J by 7 bases, with 8 bases between. This CDR3 has 11 residues. CDR3 region: CASSLRTEQYF. The CDR3 bases are TGTGCCAGCAGCCTCCGGACTGAGCAGTACTTC.

The chain has TRBV9 and TRBJ1-1; unclear D gene. The CDR3 contains 16 residues. Trimming took 4 bases from V and 0 from J, leaving 16 bases between them. Germline V gene data show CDR1 as SGDLS and CDR2 as YYNGEE. The DNA of the CDR3 is TGTGCCAGCAGCCCAGATTATTACCAAGTGAACACTGAAGCTTTCTTT. Protein: CASSPDYYQVNTEAFF. The whole variable domain, filled in from reference TRBV9 and TRBJ1-1, reads DSGVTQTPKHLITATGQRVTLRCSPRSGDLSVYWYQQSLDQGLQFLIQYYNGEERAKGNILERFSAQQFPDLHSELNLSSLELGDSALYFCASSPDYYQVNTEAFFGQGTRLTVV.

This chain joins TRBV18 and TRBJ1-2; D might be TRBD1 (5 bases). CDR1 and CDR2 from the germline V gene are KGHSH and LQKENI. The CDR3 length is 14 residues. Trimming left V 8 bases short and J 0 bases short, with 13 bases between. CDR3 sequence: CASGGRSPNYGYTF. The CDR3 DNA follows: TGTGCCAGCGGGGGGAGATCGCCTAACTATGGCTACACCTTC.

This clone is a singleton in its sample. The chain is built from TRBV27 and TRBJ1-1, with D hard to call. The CDR3 loop spans 12 amino acids. CDR1 and CDR2 (germline): MNHEY, SMNVEV (reference sequence). Trimming took off 3 bases at V and 7 bases at J, with 9 bases between the two ends. The CDR3 here is CASSLAEGEAFF. The CDR3 DNA reads TGTGCCAGCAGTTTGGCGGAGGGTGAAGCTTTCTTT.

This clone occurred a few times. V is TRBV27 and J is TRBJ2-7; D gene unclear. This CDR3 spans 12 amino acids. Germline V gene sequence: CDR1 MNHEY, CDR2 SMNVEV (reference sequence). V lost 8 bases and J 0 bases, leaving 8 bases between the germline ends. DNA of the CDR3: TGTGCCAGCCGGCGGAGCTCCTACGAGCAGTACTTC. Residues: CASRRSSYEQYF.

The V gene is TRBV10-3, the J gene TRBJ2-3, with D possibly being TRBD2 (5 bases). This CDR3 region has 13 residues. Germline V gene lookup returns CDR1 ENHRY and CDR2 SYGVKD. V lost 8 bases, J lost 2 bases, and 11 bases lay in between. DNA for the CDR3: TGTGCCATCTCCGACGGGAACACAGATACGCAGTATTTT. Encoded protein: CAISDGNTDTQYF.

J is TRBJ1-1 and V is TRBV2; no firm D call. The V and J ends lost 4 bases and 7 bases respectively, with 10 bases between them. The CDR3 runs to 12 residues. The V gene's germline CDR1 is SNHLY and CDR2 FYNNEI. The CDR3 DNA is TGTGCCAGCAGTGTCCAGTTTAATGAAGCTTTCTTT. Amino acids: CASSVQFNEAFF.

This rearrangement joins TRBV15 to TRBJ2-3; 9 nucleotides line up with TRBD2. The CDR3 extends over 15 amino acids. The germline V gene encodes CDR1 LNHNV and CDR2 YYDKDF (reference sequence). V lost 2 bases and J lost 1; bases outside the gene matches: 1. In DNA, the CDR3 is TGTGCCACCAGCAGATTAGCGGGGGGCACAGATACGCAGTATTTT. Translated, it gives CATSRLAGGTDTQYF.

The chain is built from TRBV3-1 (or the pseudogene TRBV3-2) and TRBJ1-2; tentatively, D is TRBD1 (6 bases). The CDR3 sequence is 13 residues long. Germline CDR1 is LGHDT and CDR2 is YNNKEL (reference sequence). V lost 2 bases, J lost 6 bases, and 10 bases lay in between. Here the CDR3 DNA reads TGTGCCAGCAGCCAACTGGACAGAGATGGCTACACCTTC. Translation gives CASSQLDRDGYTF.

This sequence joins TRBV5-1 and TRBJ2-7; 9 nucleotides align to TRBD1. The V gene end was trimmed by 0 bases and the J gene end by 5 bases; junction bases not matched to a gene: 3. The CDR3 loop spans 14 amino acids. The germline V gene encodes CDR1 SGHRS and CDR2 YFSETQ. The CDR3 sequence: CASSLGTGVDEQYF. CDR3 nucleotides: TGCGCCAGCAGCTTGGGGACAGGGGTTGACGAGCAGTACTTC. Complete variable domain (other parts from reference TRBV5-1 and TRBJ2-7): KAGVTQTPRYLIKTRGQQVTLSCSPISGHRSVSWYQQTPGQGLQFLFEYFSETQRNKGNFPGRFSGRQFSNSRSEMNVSTLELGDSALYLCASSLGTGVDEQYFGPGTRLTVT.

The V and J genes are TRBV5-1 and TRBJ2-3; TRBD1 matches at 7 bases. The CDR3 is 18 amino acids. CDR1 is SGHRS, CDR2 YFSETQ, per germline. V lost 0 bases to trimming and J lost 1 base; unmatched junction nucleotides: 11. CDR3 sequence: CASSLGTSTGIGTDTQYF. The DNA of the CDR3 is TGCGCCAGCAGCTTGGGTACCTCGACAGGGATCGGCACAGATACGCAGTATTTT.

The chain has TRBV15 and TRBJ2-7; a possible D gene is TRBD1 (5 bases). Germline values: CDR1 LNHNV, CDR2 YYDKDF (reference sequence). This CDR3 comprises 16 residues. V lost 1 base to trimming and J lost 3 bases, with 16 bases between them. Here the CDR3 DNA reads TGTGCCACCAGCAGAGGTCGGCAGGGTGTCTTCTACGAGCAGTACTTC. Translation: CATSRGRQGVFYEQYF.

This clone appeared a few times. The chain is built from TRBV2 and TRBJ1-1; 9 nucleotides match TRBD1. CDR1 is SNHLY and CDR2 is FYNNEI in the germline V gene. With 3 bases clipped from V and 3 bases from J, the junction kept 5 bases outside the gene matches. The CDR3 is 15 residues long. CDR3 nucleotide sequence: TGTGCCAGCAGTGATTGGAGACAGGGGGACACTGAAGCTTTCTTT. Translating it yields CASSDWRQGDTEAFF.

The rearrangement uses TRBV21-1 and TRBJ1-5; the table's D call TRBD1 went unverified against the DNA. TRBV21-1 is a pseudogene locus. This CDR3 has 15 amino acids. The CDR3 loop is CASTPRRGRVQPQHF. In DNA, the CDR3 is TGTGCCAGCACGCCGCGGAGGGGGCGCGTACAGCCCCAGCATTTT.

This chain connects TRBV27 to TRBJ1-2; 8 bases map to TRBD1. V lost 5 bases and J lost 5; bases outside the gene matches: 10. CDR1 and CDR2 from the germline V gene are MNHEY and SMNVEV (reference sequence). The CDR3 spans 15 residues. CDR3 amino acids: CASSPSDRVWYGYTF. The DNA for the CDR3 is TGTGCCAGCAGTCCCTCGGACAGGGTTTGGTATGGCTACACCTTC.

This clone was observed once. J is TRBJ1-1 and V is TRBV7-9, with 8 nucleotides matching TRBD1. CDR3 length equals 14 residues. Per the germline V gene, CDR1 is SEHNR and CDR2 is FQNEAQ (reference sequence). The ends lost 5 bases at V and 7 bases at J; junction bases unmatched: 9. The CDR3 DNA reads TGTGCCAGCAGCGGACTGACAGGGGATATTGAAGCTTTCTTT. As protein: CASSGLTGDIEAFF.

The J gene is TRBJ1-2, the V gene TRBV19, with D perhaps matching TRBD1 (5 bases). V was shortened by 3 bases and J by 4 bases, with 18 bases between the two germline ends. CDR1 and CDR2 from the germline V gene are LNHDA and SQIVND (reference sequence). This CDR3 is 16 amino acids long. CDR3 nucleotide sequence: TGTGCCAGTAGTATCGGTATGACTTCCGGGGGCTATGGCTACACCTTC. Its protein is CASSIGMTSGGYGYTF.

The gene calls are TRBV9 and TRBJ1-2; D gene uncertain. Trimming took 4 bases from V and 3 from J, leaving 13 bases between them. The CDR3 covers 14 residues. Germline V gene lookup returns CDR1 SGDLS and CDR2 YYNGEE. This chain's CDR3 is CASSPSVNDYGYTF. The CDR3, as DNA: TGTGCCAGCAGCCCCAGCGTCAATGACTATGGCTACACCTTC.

This chain links TRBV5-6 with TRBJ2-5; TRBD1 matches at 7 bases. J was trimmed by 5 bases and V by 1 base; bases with no gene match: 11. The CDR3 is made up of 16 amino acids. Germline CDR1 is SGHDT and CDR2 is YYEEEE. The CDR3 DNA sequence: TGTGCCAGCAGCTTGCGACAGGGCTTCGGTATGGAGACCCAGTACTTC. Translated: CASSLRQGFGMETQYF.

The V call is TRBV11-3, the J call TRBJ1-2; TRBD1 matches at 8 bases. The CDR3 has 14 residues. CDR1 and CDR2 from the germline V gene are SGHNT and YENEEA. The J segment lost 7 bases and the V segment lost 5 bases, leaving 9 bases of the junction unmatched. This CDR3 reads CASSTRTGIGGYTF. CDR3 nucleotide sequence: TGTGCCAGCAGCACCCGGACAGGGATTGGTGGCTACACCTTC.

The rearrangement uses TRBV7-2 and TRBJ1-5; no firm D call. Germline-derived CDR1 and CDR2 are SGHTA and FQGNSA. Trimming removed 4 bases at V and 9 bases at J, with 19 bases between. The CDR3 is made up of 15 amino acids. This CDR3 is CASSSRDRVFGPQHF. CDR3 nucleotides: TGTGCCAGCAGCTCCCGGGATAGAGTCTTTGGGCCCCAGCATTTT.

This rearrangement joins TRBV29-1 to TRBJ1-4, with D possibly being TRBD1 (5 bases). CDR1 is SQVTM, CDR2 ANQGSEA, per germline. The V end lost 7 bases, the J end lost 6 bases, and 9 bases lay between the germline ends. This CDR3 is built from 11 residues. The CDR3 bases are TGCAGCGCCTGGGGGGATGAAAAACTGTTTTTT. This encodes CSAWGDEKLFF.

The chain joins TRBV6-6 to TRBJ2-3, with 8 bases fitting TRBD2. Germline CDR1 reads MNHNY; CDR2 reads SVGAGI (reference sequence). This CDR3 region has 18 residues. The J segment lost 0 bases and the V segment lost 6 bases, leaving 14 bases of the junction unmatched. CDR3 sequence reads: CASSRTRGVFPSTDTQYF. The CDR3 DNA follows: TGTGCCAGCAGCCGAACGCGGGGGGTCTTTCCTAGCACAGATACGCAGTATTTT.

This sequence joins TRBV5-5 and TRBJ1-1, with 7 bases that match TRBD1. V gave up 4 bases and J gave up 4 bases; unmatched junction bases: 4. This CDR3 has 13 residues. Per the germline V gene, CDR1 is SGHKS and CDR2 is YYEKEE (reference sequence). The CDR3 spells CASSPQGTTEAFF. As DNA, the CDR3 is TGTGCCAGCAGCCCACAGGGGACCACTGAAGCTTTCTTT.

Comments on this clone: Other DNA sequences in this specimen translate into the identical CDR3. The V gene is TRBV30, the J gene TRBJ1-1, with 8 bases aligning to TRBD1. The V segment lost 2 bases and the J segment 3 bases; nucleotides outside the gene matches: 2. The CDR3 extends over 13 amino acids. From germline, CDR1 is GTSNPN and CDR2 SVGIG (reference sequence). Here the CDR3 DNA reads TGTGCCTGGAGTACAGGGGGATACACTGAAGCTTTCTTT. Translating it yields CAWSTGGYTEAFF.

The chain uses TRBV6-2 or TRBV6-3 and TRBJ1-2; 8 bases match TRBD1. The germline CDR1 and CDR2 sequences are MNHEY and SVGEGT. The CDR3 runs 16 residues. Trimming took 2 bases from V and 7 from J; bases not matched to a gene: 12. This CDR3 is CASSYGGSGQGSGYTF. For the CDR3, the DNA is TGTGCCAGCAGTTACGGGGGATCCGGACAGGGTTCTGGCTACACCTTC.

The chain recombines TRBV25-1 with TRBJ2-5; no reliable D call. Germline values: CDR1 MGHDK, CDR2 SYGVNS. CDR3 length: 13 residues. Between the trimmed V and J ends, which lost 10 bases and 5 bases, there was a span of 17 bases. CDR3 nucleotides: TGTGCCACGTTGGGCCCCAATCGGGAGACCCAGTACTTC. This gives the protein CATLGPNRETQYF.

This chain uses TRBV6-2 or TRBV6-3 with TRBJ2-1, with D perhaps matching TRBD1 (6 bases). CDR1 is MNHEY, CDR2 SVGEGT, per germline. V was pared by 4 bases and J by 1 base, with 8 bases between. The CDR3 extends over 14 amino acids. The CDR3 sequence is CASSSDSSYNEQFF. CDR3 DNA: TGTGCCAGCAGTTCGGACAGTTCCTACAATGAGCAGTTCTTC.